A selection of T cell receptor beta chains follows, all from one sample in a study of T-cell memory formation after mild COVID-19. TCRdb itself ran the 5' RACE reads through MiXCR, one entry per CDR3 protein. The table records 400,000 or so distinct CDR3 sequences, 20% of them present only once. The sequenced sample consisted of PBMCs or a T cell subset sorted from them (not recorded which). Source of these receptors: an adult woman who had mild COVID-19 (a few samples of this study predate the infection). Cell type and time point are not known. The CDR3 runs from the conserved cysteine through the conserved F or W. Fields, in order: CDR3 protein, CDR3 DNA, J gene, V gene, clone size, D gene. The D gene is left open where the match is weak. Size tells how often a clone was seen (once, few, many) or the class of an expanded clone, and some rows leave it out.

cdr3_aa: CASSQDGPADTQYF
cdr3_nt: TGTGCCAGCAGCCAAGATGGCCCCGCAGATACGCAGTATTTT
j_call: TRBJ2-3
v_call: TRBV4-2
clone_size: few
d_call: NA

cdr3_aa: CASNQNPRHQTYGYTF
cdr3_nt: TGTGCCAGCAACCAAAACCCCCGGCACCAAACCTATGGCTACACCTTC
j_call: TRBJ1-2
v_call: TRBV9
clone_size: few
d_call: NA

cdr3_aa: CASSDKGQAYSPLHF
cdr3_nt: TGTGCCAGCAGTGATAAGGGACAGGCGTATTCACCCCTCCACTTT
j_call: TRBJ1-6
v_call: TRBV2
clone_size: NA
d_call: TRBD1

cdr3_aa: CARSGTGSYEQYF
cdr3_nt: TGTGCCAGATCCGGGACAGGGAGTTACGAGCAGTACTTC
j_call: TRBJ2-7
v_call: TRBV2
clone_size: few
d_call: TRBD1

cdr3_aa: CATRHESGRPREQYF
cdr3_nt: TGTGCCACCAGGCACGAAAGCGGGAGACCCCGCGAGCAGTACTTC
j_call: TRBJ2-7
v_call: TRBV24-1
clone_size: NA
d_call: TRBD2

cdr3_aa: CASSLAQARMNTEAFF
cdr3_nt: TGTGCCAGCAGCTTAGCACAGGCACGTATGAACACTGAAGCTTTCTTT
j_call: TRBJ1-1
v_call: TRBV7-8
clone_size: few
d_call: NA

cdr3_aa: CATRMGVGELFF
cdr3_nt: TGTGCCACCCGTATGGGGGTCGGGGAGCTGTTTTTT
j_call: TRBJ2-2
v_call: TRBV12-3/TRBV12-4
clone_size: many
d_call: NA

cdr3_aa: CASSLEGGVYNEQFF
cdr3_nt: TGTGCCAGCAGCTTAGAAGGCGGGGTCTACAATGAGCAGTTCTTC
j_call: TRBJ2-1
v_call: TRBV7-9
clone_size: NA
d_call: NA

cdr3_aa: CASSVSEFDGYTF
cdr3_nt: TGTGCCAGCAGTGTATCCGAGTTCGATGGCTACACCTTC
j_call: TRBJ1-2
v_call: TRBV6-1
clone_size: NA
d_call: NA

cdr3_aa: CASSSLGGLVGETQYF
cdr3_nt: TGTGCCAGCAGCTCCCTGGGAGGTTTGGTTGGAGAGACCCAGTACTTC
j_call: TRBJ2-5
v_call: TRBV12-3/TRBV12-4
clone_size: few
d_call: NA

cdr3_aa: CASSPGTSGRGSYNEQFF
cdr3_nt: TGTGCCAGCAGCCCCGGGACTAGCGGGAGGGGATCCTACAATGAGCAGTTCTTC
j_call: TRBJ2-1
v_call: TRBV11-3
clone_size: NA
d_call: TRBD2

cdr3_aa: CASSKDGVGSQFF
cdr3_nt: TGTGCCAGTAGTAAAGACGGGGTAGGGTCGCAGTTCTTC
j_call: TRBJ2-1
v_call: TRBV19
clone_size: NA
d_call: NA

cdr3_aa: CASSLLGGAPETQYF
cdr3_nt: TGTGCCAGCAGCTTATTAGGGGGGGCCCCAGAGACCCAGTACTTC
j_call: TRBJ2-5
v_call: TRBV11-2
clone_size: NA
d_call: NA

cdr3_aa: CASSYVGTETLETQYF
cdr3_nt: TGTGCCAGCAGTTATGTCGGGACAGAGACTTTAGAGACCCAGTACTTC
j_call: TRBJ2-5
v_call: TRBV6-5
clone_size: few
d_call: TRBD1

cdr3_aa: CASSQGPVANQPQHF
cdr3_nt: TGCGCCAGCAGCCAAGGACCTGTCGCCAATCAGCCCCAGCATTTT
j_call: TRBJ1-5
v_call: TRBV4-1
clone_size: NA
d_call: NA

cdr3_aa: CASSLSLAAPDYEQYF
cdr3_nt: TGTGCCAGCAGTTTATCTCTGGCGGCACCCGACTACGAGCAGTACTTC
j_call: TRBJ2-7
v_call: TRBV27
clone_size: NA
d_call: NA

cdr3_aa: CASSYGDRQETQYF
cdr3_nt: TGTGCCAGCAGTTACGGGGACAGACAAGAGACCCAGTACTTC
j_call: TRBJ2-5
v_call: TRBV6-2/TRBV6-3
clone_size: few
d_call: TRBD1

cdr3_aa: CSVERGAGTPLNTEAFF
cdr3_nt: TGCAGCGTTGAAAGGGGGGCCGGGACACCTTTGAACACTGAAGCTTTCTTT
j_call: TRBJ1-1
v_call: TRBV29-1
clone_size: NA
d_call: NA

cdr3_aa: CASSIEGVSTDTQYF
cdr3_nt: TGTGCCAGTAGTATTGAGGGAGTAAGCACAGATACGCAGTATTTT
j_call: TRBJ2-3
v_call: TRBV19
clone_size: NA
d_call: NA

cdr3_aa: CASTTGKNTEAFF
cdr3_nt: TGTGCCAGCACTACGGGAAAGAACACTGAAGCTTTCTTT
j_call: TRBJ1-1
v_call: TRBV2
clone_size: NA
d_call: NA

cdr3_aa: CASSPGPGAWGSPLHF
cdr3_nt: TGCGCCAGCAGCCCAGGACCCGGGGCCTGGGGTTCACCCCTCCACTTT
j_call: TRBJ1-6
v_call: TRBV4-1
clone_size: few
d_call: NA

cdr3_aa: CASSLMGRDGYTF
cdr3_nt: TGTGCCAGCAGCTTAATGGGGCGGGATGGCTACACCTTC
j_call: TRBJ1-2
v_call: TRBV7-9
clone_size: NA
d_call: NA

cdr3_aa: CATSDWDGTGGSEAKNIQYF
cdr3_nt: TGTGCCACCAGTGACTGGGACGGGACAGGGGGCTCCGAGGCCAAAAACATTCAGTACTTC
j_call: TRBJ2-4
v_call: TRBV24-1
clone_size: NA
d_call: TRBD1

cdr3_aa: CASSLWSAYEQYF
cdr3_nt: TGTGCCAGCAGTCTGTGGAGCGCTTACGAGCAGTACTTC
j_call: TRBJ2-7
v_call: TRBV12-3/TRBV12-4
clone_size: many
d_call: NA

cdr3_aa: CASSQDGVGGTDTQYF
cdr3_nt: TGCGCCAGCAGCCAAGATGGGGTAGGAGGTACAGATACGCAGTATTTT
j_call: TRBJ2-3
v_call: TRBV4-1
clone_size: few
d_call: NA

cdr3_aa: CASSARDFGNQPQHF
cdr3_nt: TGTGCCAGCAGCGCCCGGGACTTCGGCAATCAGCCCCAGCATTTT
j_call: TRBJ1-5
v_call: TRBV7-8
clone_size: many
d_call: NA

cdr3_aa: CASSQLQGTRETQYF
cdr3_nt: TGTGCCAGCAGCCAATTGCAGGGGACACGAGAGACCCAGTACTTC
j_call: TRBJ2-5
v_call: TRBV14
clone_size: once
d_call: NA

cdr3_aa: CAISDIGQQNTEAFF
cdr3_nt: TGTGCCATCAGTGATATTGGACAACAGAACACTGAAGCTTTCTTT
j_call: TRBJ1-1
v_call: TRBV10-3
clone_size: few
d_call: NA

cdr3_aa: CASSLNYGTYF
cdr3_nt: TGTGCCAGCAGTCTCAATTACGGGACTTACTTC
j_call: TRBJ2-7
v_call: TRBV28
clone_size: NA
d_call: NA

cdr3_aa: CASSSTAGFFVDTIYF
cdr3_nt: TGTGCCAGCAGTTCGACAGCCGGGTTTTTTGTGGACACCATATATTTT
j_call: TRBJ1-3
v_call: TRBV6-6
clone_size: NA
d_call: NA

cdr3_aa: CASSAAAGTDTQYF
cdr3_nt: TGTGCCAGCAGTGCAGCTGCTGGCACAGATACGCAGTATTTT
j_call: TRBJ2-3
v_call: TRBV2
clone_size: few
d_call: NA

cdr3_aa: CASSLRAGSGETQYF
cdr3_nt: TGTGCCAGCAGCTTACGGGCGGGATCGGGGGAGACCCAGTACTTC
j_call: TRBJ2-5
v_call: TRBV7-3
clone_size: NA
d_call: NA

cdr3_aa: CASSLAYQAHMNTEAFF
cdr3_nt: TGTGCCAGCAGCTTAGCGTATCAGGCTCACATGAACACTGAAGCTTTCTTT
j_call: TRBJ1-1
v_call: TRBV7-8
clone_size: NA
d_call: NA

cdr3_aa: CSGLDSGLSNTEAFF
cdr3_nt: TGCAGCGGCCTAGATTCAGGGCTCTCGAACACTGAAGCTTTCTTT
j_call: TRBJ1-1
v_call: TRBV29-1
clone_size: NA
d_call: NA

cdr3_aa: CASSIGGGLITDTQYF
cdr3_nt: TGTGCCAGTAGTATAGGAGGCGGCCTTATCACAGATACGCAGTATTTT
j_call: TRBJ2-3
v_call: TRBV19
clone_size: few
d_call: NA

cdr3_aa: CATRDFRGQEPQHF
cdr3_nt: TGTGCCACCCGAGATTTCAGGGGACAGGAGCCCCAGCATTTT
j_call: TRBJ1-5
v_call: TRBV10-3
clone_size: NA
d_call: TRBD1

cdr3_aa: CASSGGLEQETQYF
cdr3_nt: TGTGCCAGCAGCGGCGGACTAGAACAAGAGACCCAGTACTTC
j_call: TRBJ2-5
v_call: TRBV7-9
clone_size: few
d_call: TRBD2

cdr3_aa: CASSLGQGTSTDTQYF
cdr3_nt: TGCGCCAGCAGCTTGGGACAGGGGACTTCCACAGATACGCAGTATTTT
j_call: TRBJ2-3
v_call: TRBV5-1
clone_size: NA
d_call: TRBD1

cdr3_aa: CASSLADLSPLHF
cdr3_nt: TGTGCCAGCAGCTTAGCGGACCTTTCACCCCTCCACTTT
j_call: TRBJ1-6
v_call: TRBV7-6
clone_size: NA
d_call: NA

cdr3_aa: CASSSVAGGSSEQFF
cdr3_nt: TGTGCCAGCAGCTCCGTAGCGGGGGGTTCTAGTGAGCAGTTCTTC
j_call: TRBJ2-1
v_call: TRBV7-8
clone_size: NA
d_call: TRBD2

cdr3_aa: CASSLGTGTSGYTF
cdr3_nt: TGTGCCAGCAGCCTAGGGACAGGGACTTCAGGCTACACCTTC
j_call: TRBJ1-2
v_call: TRBV6-5
clone_size: many
d_call: TRBD1

cdr3_aa: CASSQTSSGTDTQYF
cdr3_nt: TGTGCCAGCAGCCAAACCTCGAGCGGCACAGATACGCAGTATTTT
j_call: TRBJ2-3
v_call: TRBV3-1
clone_size: NA
d_call: NA

cdr3_aa: CASSQKVSVKQGPYNEQFF
cdr3_nt: TGTGCCAGCAGCCAGAAGGTATCGGTGAAACAGGGACCATACAATGAGCAGTTCTTC
j_call: TRBJ2-1
v_call: TRBV7-9
clone_size: few
d_call: NA

cdr3_aa: CASSLGTGDSYNEQFF
cdr3_nt: TGCGCCAGCAGCTTGGGGACAGGGGACTCCTACAATGAGCAGTTCTTC
j_call: TRBJ2-1
v_call: TRBV5-1
clone_size: few
d_call: TRBD1

cdr3_aa: CASSPDGSGRETQYF
cdr3_nt: TGTGCCAGCAGCCCCGACGGATCGGGAAGAGAGACCCAGTACTTC
j_call: TRBJ2-5
v_call: TRBV9
clone_size: NA
d_call: NA

cdr3_aa: CASSLPGGAAETQYF
cdr3_nt: TGTGCCAGCAGTCTACCCGGGGGGGCCGCGGAGACCCAGTACTTC
j_call: TRBJ2-5
v_call: TRBV6-6
clone_size: few
d_call: TRBD2